This entry describes one TCR beta chain. Antigen specificity is unknown. The data were obtained in a study of cytomegalovirus exposure and HLA in healthy donors. Points from the study as a whole: Solely CMV serostatus was available to characterize immune exposure. About 87% or about 30% of the time was how often most TCR beta V segments were productive, according to an earlier analysis.

Germline V gives CDR1 SEHNR, CDR2 FQNEAQ (reference sequence). The CDR3 spans 13 residues. The ends lost 3 bases at V and 7 bases at J; junction bases unmatched: 4. Primers: 60 Vbeta forward and 13 Jbeta reverse. The repertoire was sequenced with immunoSEQ multiplex PCR; TCRdb's copy has only in-frame clones and lacks some. The sample has around 140,000 clones; approximately 80% are singletons. The sample taken for sequencing was PBMCs. The receptor was isolated from a man aged 45-60 years in good health and CMV-seronegative. The rearrangement joins TRBV7-9 to TRBJ1-2; 8 positions match TRBD1. The CDR3 DNA reads as TGTGCCAGCAGCTTGGGACAGGCACCTGGCTACACCTTC. As protein: CASSLGQAPGYTF.